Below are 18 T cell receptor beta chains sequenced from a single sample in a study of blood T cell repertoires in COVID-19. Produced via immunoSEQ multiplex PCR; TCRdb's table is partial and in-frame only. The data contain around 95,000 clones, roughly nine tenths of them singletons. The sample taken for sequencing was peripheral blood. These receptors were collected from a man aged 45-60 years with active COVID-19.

The CDR3 loop reads CASSLAFSRTNSYEQYF. CDR3 sequence (DNA): TGTGCCAGCAGCTTAGCTTTTTCGAGGACTAACTCCTACGAGCAGTACTTC. The genes are TRBV11-2 and TRBJ2-7; a weak D match, TRBD2 (6 bases). Germline V gene lookup returns CDR1 SGHAT and CDR2 FQNNGV. Trimming pared 1 base from V and 0 bases from J, leaving 16 bases between. This CDR3 is 17 amino acids long. Together with reference TRBV11-2 and TRBJ2-7, the CDR3 gives the full variable domain: EAGVAQSPRYKIIEKRQSVAFWCNPISGHATLYWYQQILGQGPKLLIQFQNNGVVDDSQLPKDRFSAERLKGVDSTLKIQPAKLEDSAVYLCASSLAFSRTNSYEQYFGPGTRLTVT.

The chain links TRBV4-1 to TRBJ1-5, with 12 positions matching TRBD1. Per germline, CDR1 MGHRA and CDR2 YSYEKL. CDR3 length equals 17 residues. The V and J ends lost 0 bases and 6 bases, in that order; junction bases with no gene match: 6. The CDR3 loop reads CASSQEGTGGRGQPQHF. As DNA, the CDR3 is TGCGCCAGCAGCCAAGAAGGGACAGGGGGCAGAGGTCAGCCCCAGCATTTT.

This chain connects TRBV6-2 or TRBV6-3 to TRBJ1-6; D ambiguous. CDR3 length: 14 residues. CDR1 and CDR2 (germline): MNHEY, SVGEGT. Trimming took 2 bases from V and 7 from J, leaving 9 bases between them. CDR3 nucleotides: TGTGCCAGCAGTTACGTCCAGAACAATTCACCCCTCCACTTT. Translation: CASSYVQNNSPLHF.

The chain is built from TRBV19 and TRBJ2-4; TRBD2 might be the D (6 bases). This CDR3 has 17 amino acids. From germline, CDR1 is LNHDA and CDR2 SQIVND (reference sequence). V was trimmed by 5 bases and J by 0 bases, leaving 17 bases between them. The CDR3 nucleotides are TGTGCCAGTAGTGGGGGACTGATCAATCTAGCCAAAAACATTCAGTACTTC. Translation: CASSGGLINLAKNIQYF.

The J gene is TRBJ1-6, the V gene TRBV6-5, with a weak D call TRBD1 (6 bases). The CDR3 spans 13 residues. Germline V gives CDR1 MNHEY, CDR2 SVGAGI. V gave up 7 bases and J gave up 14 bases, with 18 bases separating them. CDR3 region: CASNASQGRALHF. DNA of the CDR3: TGTGCCAGCAATGCCTCACAGGGTAGGGCCCTCCACTTT.

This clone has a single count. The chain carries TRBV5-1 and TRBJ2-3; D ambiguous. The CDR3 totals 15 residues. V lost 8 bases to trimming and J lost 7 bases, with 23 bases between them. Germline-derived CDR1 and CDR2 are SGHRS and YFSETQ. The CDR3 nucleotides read TGCGCCAGTGCCTCTTCCGCGTCCGAACGAAATACGCAGTATTTT. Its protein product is CASASSASERNTQYF.

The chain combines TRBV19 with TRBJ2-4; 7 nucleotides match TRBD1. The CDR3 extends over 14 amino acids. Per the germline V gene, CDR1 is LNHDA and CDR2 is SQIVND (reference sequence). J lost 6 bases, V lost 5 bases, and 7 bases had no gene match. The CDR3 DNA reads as TGTGCCAGTAGTGCTTCGGGACAGCTAAACATTCAGTACTTC. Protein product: CASSASGQLNIQYF. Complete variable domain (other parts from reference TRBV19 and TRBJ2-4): DGGITQSPKYLFRKEGQNVTLSCEQNLNHDAMYWYRQDPGQGLRLIYYSQIVNDFQKGDIAEGYSVSREKKESFPLTVTSAQKNPTAFYLCASSASGQLNIQYFGAGTRLSVL.

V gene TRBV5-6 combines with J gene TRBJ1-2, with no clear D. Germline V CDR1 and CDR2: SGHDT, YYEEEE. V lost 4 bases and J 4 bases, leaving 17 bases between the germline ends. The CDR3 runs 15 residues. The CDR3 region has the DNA TGTGCCAGCAGCCCCTGGCGCGGGAAAATCTATGGCTACACCTTC. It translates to CASSPWRGKIYGYTF.

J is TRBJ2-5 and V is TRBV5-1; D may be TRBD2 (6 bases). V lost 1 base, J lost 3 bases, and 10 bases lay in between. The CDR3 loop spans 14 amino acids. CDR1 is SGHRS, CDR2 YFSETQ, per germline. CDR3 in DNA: TGCGCCAGCAGCTTGACGGGGGAGAAAGAGACCCAGTACTTC. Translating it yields CASSLTGEKETQYF. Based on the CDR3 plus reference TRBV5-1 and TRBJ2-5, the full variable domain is KAGVTQTPRYLIKTRGQQVTLSCSPISGHRSVSWYQQTPGQGLQFLFEYFSETQRNKGNFPGRFSGRQFSNSRSEMNVSTLELGDSALYLCASSLTGEKETQYFGPGTRLLVL.

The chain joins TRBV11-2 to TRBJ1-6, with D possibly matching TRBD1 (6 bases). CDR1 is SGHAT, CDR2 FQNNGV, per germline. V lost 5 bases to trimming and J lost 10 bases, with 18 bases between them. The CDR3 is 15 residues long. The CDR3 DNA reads TGTGCCAGCAGCCTTATGGGGACAAGGGGCTCACCCCTCCACTTT. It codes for CASSLMGTRGSPLHF.

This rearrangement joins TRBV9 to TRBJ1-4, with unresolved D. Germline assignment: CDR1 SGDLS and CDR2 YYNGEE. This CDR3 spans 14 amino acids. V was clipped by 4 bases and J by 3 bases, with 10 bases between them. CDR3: CASSSEIANEKLFF. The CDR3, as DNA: TGTGCCAGCAGCTCGGAGATTGCTAATGAAAAACTGTTTTTT.

As DNA, the CDR3 is TGTGCCAGCAGCCACCAGTCAAATCAGCCCCAGCATTTT. Translating it yields CASSHQSNQPQHF. V usage is TRBV3-1 (or the pseudogene TRBV3-2) and J usage is TRBJ1-5, with D uncertain. Germline CDR1 and CDR2: LGHDT and YNNKEL (reference sequence). This CDR3 region has 13 residues. The V end lost 3 bases, the J end lost 4 bases, and 7 bases lay between the germline ends.

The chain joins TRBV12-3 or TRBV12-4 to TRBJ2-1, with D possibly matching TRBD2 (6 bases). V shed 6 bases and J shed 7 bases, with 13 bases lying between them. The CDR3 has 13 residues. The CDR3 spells CASSLSGANEQFF. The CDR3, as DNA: TGTGCCAGCAGCCTCTCGGGAGCGAATGAGCAGTTCTTC.

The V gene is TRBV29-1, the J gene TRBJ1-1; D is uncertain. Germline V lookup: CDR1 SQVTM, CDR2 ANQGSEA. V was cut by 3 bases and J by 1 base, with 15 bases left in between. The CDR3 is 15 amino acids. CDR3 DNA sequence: TGCAGCGTTGAGGGCCAGACCGGGAGGAACACTGAAGCTTTCTTT. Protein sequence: CSVEGQTGRNTEAFF.

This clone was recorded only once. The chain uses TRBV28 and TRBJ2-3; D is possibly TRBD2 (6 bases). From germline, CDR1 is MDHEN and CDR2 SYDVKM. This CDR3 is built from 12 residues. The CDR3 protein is CATGESTDTQYF. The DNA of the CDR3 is TGTGCTACGGGGGAGAGCACAGATACGCAGTATTTT.

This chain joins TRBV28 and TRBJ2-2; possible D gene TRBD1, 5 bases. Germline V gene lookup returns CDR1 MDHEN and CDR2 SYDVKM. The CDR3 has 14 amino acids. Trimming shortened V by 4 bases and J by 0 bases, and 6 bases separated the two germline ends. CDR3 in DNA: TGTGCCAGCAGTTGGACAACGAACACCGGGGAGCTGTTTTTT. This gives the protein CASSWTTNTGELFF. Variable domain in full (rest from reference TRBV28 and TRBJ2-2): DVKVTQSSRYLVKRTGEKVFLECVQDMDHENMFWYRQDPGLGLRLIYFSYDVKMKEKGDIPEGYSVSREKKERFSLILESASTNQTSMYLCASSWTTNTGELFFGEGSRLTVL.

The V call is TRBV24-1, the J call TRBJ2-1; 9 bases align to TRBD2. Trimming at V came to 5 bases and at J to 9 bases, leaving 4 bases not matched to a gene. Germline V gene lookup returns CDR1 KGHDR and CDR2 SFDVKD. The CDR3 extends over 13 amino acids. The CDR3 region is CATSGGRAGEQFF. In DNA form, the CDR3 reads TGTGCCACCAGTGGCGGGAGGGCAGGTGAGCAGTTCTTC.

CDR3 sequence reads: CASSHSGKGDEQFF. The CDR3, as DNA: TGCGCCAGCAGCCACTCAGGGAAAGGCGATGAGCAGTTCTTC. The V call is TRBV4-1, the J call TRBJ2-1; perhaps TRBD1 as D (5 bases). CDR1 is MGHRA and CDR2 is YSYEKL in the germline V gene. V dropped 3 bases and J dropped 8 bases, with 14 bases sitting between them. The CDR3 spans 14 residues.